The clone carrying this TCR beta chain was observed a handful of times. The data belong to a study of HIV-infected children after antiretroviral therapy interruption. In germline, CDR1 is KGHDR, CDR2 SFDVKD. V shed 12 bases, J shed 0 bases, and the junction held 12 bases outside the gene matches. The CDR3 runs 16 residues. A 3' RACE protocol on RNA, with unique molecular identifiers, produced the TCR library. TCRdb used MiXCR to reprocess the 3' RACE reads, holding one entry per CDR3 protein. The sample has approximately 96,000 distinct CDR3 sequences, around 6.9% seen once; the top ten hold around 1.1%. The treatment here: PENTA 11 planned treatment interruption arm or continuous ART arm. From thawed PBMCs, naive CD4+ CD45RA+ CD45RO- T cells were sorted.

The origin of this receptor is a pool of human donors with HIV. Specimen: CD45RA+ CD4+ T cells from PBMCs, pooled from several time points, collected from a donor given antiretroviral therapy, either interrupted or continuous. Subset meaning: naive CD4+ CD45RA+ CD45RO- T cells. The chain employs TRBV24-1 and TRBJ2-2; 7 nucleotides agree with TRBD1. The CDR3 sequence is CAASRQGPTNTGELFF. The DNA of the CDR3 is TGTGCCGCCTCCCGACAGGGACCTACGAACACCGGGGAGCTGTTTTTT.